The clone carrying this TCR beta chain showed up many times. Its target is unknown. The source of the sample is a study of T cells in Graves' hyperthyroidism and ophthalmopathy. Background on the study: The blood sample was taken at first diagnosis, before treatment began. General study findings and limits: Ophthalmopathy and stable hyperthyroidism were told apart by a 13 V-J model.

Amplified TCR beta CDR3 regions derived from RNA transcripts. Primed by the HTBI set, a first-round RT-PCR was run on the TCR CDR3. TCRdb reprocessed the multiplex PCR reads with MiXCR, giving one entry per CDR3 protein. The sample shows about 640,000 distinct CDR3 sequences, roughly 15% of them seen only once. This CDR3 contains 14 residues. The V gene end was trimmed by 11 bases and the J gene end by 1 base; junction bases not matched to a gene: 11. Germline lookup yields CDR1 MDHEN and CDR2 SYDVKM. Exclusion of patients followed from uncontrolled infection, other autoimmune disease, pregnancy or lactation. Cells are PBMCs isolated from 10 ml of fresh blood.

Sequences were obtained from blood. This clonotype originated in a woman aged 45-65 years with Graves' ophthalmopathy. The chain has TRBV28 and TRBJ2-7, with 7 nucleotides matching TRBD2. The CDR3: CASSMGGLSYEQYF. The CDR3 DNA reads TGTGCCTCCTCAATGGGAGGGCTTTCCTACGAGCAGTACTTC.